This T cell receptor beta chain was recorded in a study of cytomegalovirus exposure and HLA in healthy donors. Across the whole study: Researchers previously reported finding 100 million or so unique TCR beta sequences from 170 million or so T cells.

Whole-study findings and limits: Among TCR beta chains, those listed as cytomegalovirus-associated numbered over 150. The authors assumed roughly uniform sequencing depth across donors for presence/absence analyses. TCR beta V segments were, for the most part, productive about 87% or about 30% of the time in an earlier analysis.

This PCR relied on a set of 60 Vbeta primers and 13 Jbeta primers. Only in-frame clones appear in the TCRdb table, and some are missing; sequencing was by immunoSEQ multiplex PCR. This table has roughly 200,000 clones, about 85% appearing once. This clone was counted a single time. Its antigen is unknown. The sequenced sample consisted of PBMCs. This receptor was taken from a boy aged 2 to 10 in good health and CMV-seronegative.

DNA for the CDR3: TGTGCCAGCAGCCAAATAGCGGGAGCTTACCACGAGCAGTACTTC. Protein sequence: CASSQIAGAYHEQYF. This rearrangement joins TRBV11-2 to TRBJ2-7, with TRBD2 matching 9 bases. J was trimmed by 5 bases and V by 5 bases; bases with no gene match: 10. CDR3 length: 15 amino acids. Looked up from germline, CDR1 is SGHAT and CDR2 is FQNNGV.